This TCR beta chain was documented in a study of beta chain features in type 1 diabetes. V was shortened by 4 bases and J by 1 base, with 13 bases between the two germline ends. The CDR3 runs 15 residues. Germline V gene data show CDR1 as SGHRS and CDR2 as YFSETQ. The entirety of the isolated RNA underwent reverse transcription, so expressed TCRB transcripts were sequenced. This table comes from immunoSEQ multiplex PCR, and its TCRdb copy is limited to in-frame clones, with some not included. Seen here are hundreds of thousands of clones, around 15% observed once, and the top ten hold 6.7%. The gene calls are TRBV5-1 and TRBJ2-3; weak D call: TRBD2 (5 bases). This receptor was taken from a man aged 30-40 years in good health. Specimen: central memory CD4+ T cells from blood. The chain's CDR3 is CASSPPGTRTDTQYF. In nucleotides, the CDR3 is TGCGCCAGCAGCCCGCCGGGAACCCGCACAGATACGCAGTATTTT.